These 26 T cell receptor beta chains originate from one sample sequenced in a study of blood T cell repertoires in COVID-19. The assay was immunoSEQ multiplex PCR, and TCRdb's table has in-frame clones only and misses some. This table holds hundreds of thousands of clones, almost 90% found once. The sequenced sample consisted of peripheral blood. The receptor source for this set is a woman between 65 and 79 years old with COVID-19, enrolled during active disease.

V and J are TRBV4-2 and TRBJ1-3; a possible D gene is TRBD1 (6 bases). Germline lookup yields CDR1 LGHNA and CDR2 YNFKEQ. The CDR3 consists of 16 residues. Trimming stripped 3 bases from V and 2 bases from J, with 14 bases between. The CDR3 protein is CASSHIMTGAGNTIYF. The DNA for the CDR3 is TGTGCCAGCAGCCACATAATGACAGGAGCTGGAAACACCATATATTTT.

J is TRBJ2-3 and V is TRBV7-2, with 8 bases fitting TRBD1. The CDR3 is 15 amino acids. The germline CDR1 and CDR2 sequences are SGHTA and FQGNSA. The junction had 7 bases not matched to a gene; V was cut back by 4 bases and J by 4 bases. The CDR3 here is CASSSRDRIADTQYF. In nucleotides, the CDR3 is TGTGCCAGCAGCTCCCGGGACAGGATTGCAGATACGCAGTATTTT.

The gene calls are TRBV24-1 and TRBJ1-2; 9 nucleotides agree with TRBD1. Germline values: CDR1 KGHDR, CDR2 SFDVKD. This CDR3 comprises 16 residues. With 3 bases clipped from V and 7 bases from J, the junction kept 11 bases outside the gene matches. Here the CDR3 DNA reads TGTGCCACCAGTGATCCCGCCGGGACAGGGTACGGTGGCTACACCTTC. Its translation is CATSDPAGTGYGGYTF.

The chain employs TRBV7-8 and TRBJ1-6; D might be TRBD1 (6 bases). Between the trimmed V and J ends, which lost 4 bases and 11 bases, there was a span of 12 bases. The CDR3 has 13 amino acids. CDR1 and CDR2 (germline): SGHVS, FQNEAQ. The CDR3 sequence is CASSWEGTTPLHF. The CDR3 coding sequence is TGTGCCAGCAGCTGGGAGGGGACAACACCCCTCCACTTT. Supplemented by reference TRBV7-8 and TRBJ1-6, the full variable domain reads GAGVSQSPRYKVAKRGQDVALRCDPISGHVSLFWYQQALGQGPEFLTYFQNEAQLDKSGLPSDRFFAERPEGSVSTLKIQRTQQEDSAVYLCASSWEGTTPLHFGNGTRLTVT.

V is TRBV5-6 and J is TRBJ1-3; D is unclear. The V and J ends lost 4 bases and 1 base respectively, with 18 bases between them. The germline gives CDR1 SGHDT, CDR2 YYEEEE. The CDR3 contains 17 residues. CDR3 protein: CASSPIPRERSGNTIYF. For the CDR3, the DNA is TGTGCCAGCAGCCCCATCCCACGGGAGAGGTCTGGAAACACCATATATTTT. Drawing the rest from reference TRBV5-6 and TRBJ1-3, the complete variable domain is DAGVTQSPTHLIKTRGQQVTLRCSPKSGHDTVSWYQQALGQGPQFIFQYYEEEERQRGNFPDRFSGHQFPNYSSELNVNALLLGDSALYLCASSPIPRERSGNTIYFGEGSWLTVV.

V gene TRBV7-9 combines with J gene TRBJ1-2; the D is unclear. Deletions cut 3 bases from V and 0 bases from J, with 8 bases between. Germline lookup yields CDR1 SEHNR and CDR2 FQNEAQ (reference sequence). The CDR3 loop spans 14 amino acids. The CDR3 reads CASSFLTANYGYTF. CDR3 in DNA: TGTGCCAGCAGCTTTTTAACAGCTAACTATGGCTACACCTTC. Supplemented by reference TRBV7-9 and TRBJ1-2, the full variable domain reads DTGVSQNPRHKITKRGQNVTFRCDPISEHNRLYWYRQTLGQGPEFLTYFQNEAQLEKSRLLSDRFSAERPKGSFSTLEIQRTEQGDSAMYLCASSFLTANYGYTFGSGTRLTVV.

V usage is TRBV11-3 and J usage is TRBJ2-1; 11 nucleotides line up with TRBD2. V dropped 2 bases and J dropped 5; count of bases not matched to a gene: 2. Germline values: CDR1 SGHNT, CDR2 YENEEA. This CDR3 region has 15 residues. CDR3 sequence (DNA): TGTGCCAGCAGCTTAATAGCGGGGGGGAACAATGAGCAGTTCTTC. This encodes CASSLIAGGNNEQFF. Drawing the rest from reference TRBV11-3 and TRBJ2-1, the complete variable domain is EAGVVQSPRYKIIEKKQPVAFWCNPISGHNTLYWYLQNLGQGPELLIRYENEEAVDDSQLPKDRFSAERLKGVDSTLKIQPAELGDSAVYLCASSLIAGGNNEQFFGPGTRLTVL.

The J gene is TRBJ1-2, the V gene TRBV2; the match to TRBD1 covers 7 bases. Germline V gives CDR1 SNHLY, CDR2 FYNNEI. The V segment lost 1 base and the J segment 5 bases; nucleotides outside the gene matches: 1. The length of the CDR3 is 13 residues. CDR3 amino acids: CASSEGDSYGYTF. The CDR3 nucleotides are TGTGCCAGCAGTGAAGGGGACAGTTATGGCTACACCTTC.

The chain couples TRBV28 to TRBJ2-5; 10 nucleotides align to TRBD2. Per the germline V gene, CDR1 is MDHEN and CDR2 is SYDVKM. The CDR3 length is 16 residues. V dropped 4 bases and J dropped 3; count of bases not matched to a gene: 8. This CDR3 reads CASSSGAGGPEETQYF. As DNA, the CDR3 is TGTGCCAGCAGTTCGGGAGCGGGGGGGCCGGAAGAGACCCAGTACTTC.

The chain uses TRBV27 and TRBJ1-1; the match to TRBD1 covers 10 bases. This CDR3 spans 13 amino acids. Germline trimming cut 5 bases from V and 12 bases from J; bases unmatched to any gene: 9. Germline V gene data show CDR1 as MNHEY and CDR2 as SMNVEV (reference sequence). CDR3 sequence: CASSPQDRGASFF. The CDR3, as DNA: TGTGCCAGCAGTCCTCAGGACAGGGGGGCATCTTTCTTT.

This chain connects TRBV7-3 to TRBJ2-5; 8 nucleotides align to TRBD1. V was pared by 2 bases and J by 5 bases, with 7 bases of the junction left unmatched. The CDR3 loop spans 15 amino acids. CDR1 is SGHTA and CDR2 is FQGTGA in the germline V gene. DNA for the CDR3: TGTGCCAGCAGCTTAGCAGGGGGCCGCGGCGAGACCCAGTACTTC. As protein: CASSLAGGRGETQYF. The whole variable domain, filled in from reference TRBV7-3 and TRBJ2-5, reads GAGVSQTPSNKVTEKGKYVELRCDPISGHTALYWYRQSLGQGPEFLIYFQGTGAADDSGLPNDRFFAVRPEGSVSTLKIQRTERGDSAVYLCASSLAGGRGETQYFGPGTRLLVL.

A single count supports this clone. V is TRBV28 and J is TRBJ1-1; 7 bases match TRBD1. V was pared by 7 bases and J by 6 bases, with 14 bases of the junction left unmatched. Germline CDR1 is MDHEN and CDR2 is SYDVKM. The CDR3 has 15 amino acids. This CDR3 reads CASTRDRAWGPEAFF. Written as DNA, the CDR3 is TGTGCCAGCACCCGGGACAGAGCTTGGGGACCTGAAGCTTTCTTT. Full variable domain (missing parts from reference TRBV28 and TRBJ1-1): DVKVTQSSRYLVKRTGEKVFLECVQDMDHENMFWYRQDPGLGLRLIYFSYDVKMKEKGDIPEGYSVSREKKERFSLILESASTNQTSMYLCASTRDRAWGPEAFFGQGTRLTVV.

J is TRBJ2-5 and V is TRBV10-2; possible D gene TRBD2, 6 bases. V lost 5 bases, J lost 2 bases, and 9 bases lay in between. CDR1 and CDR2 from the germline V gene are WSHSY and SAAADI. There are 13 residues in the CDR3. The CDR3 here is CASSTGRQETQYF. DNA of the CDR3: TGCGCCAGCAGTACCGGGAGACAAGAGACCCAGTACTTC.

The V and J genes are TRBV7-9 and TRBJ2-7; 7 bases fit TRBD2. This CDR3 is built from 13 residues. Per germline, CDR1 SEHNR and CDR2 FQNEAQ (reference sequence). J lost 2 bases, V lost 6 bases, and 4 bases had no gene match. As DNA, the CDR3 is TGTGCCAGCAGGCCGGGACTAACCTACGAGCAGTACTTC. Encoded protein: CASRPGLTYEQYF.

This clone was seen once. This chain links TRBV27 with TRBJ1-2; weak D call: TRBD1 (5 bases). CDR3 size: 14 residues. The germline V gene has CDR1 MNHEY and CDR2 SMNVEV (reference sequence). V was pared by 5 bases and J by 4 bases, with 14 bases between. CDR3: CASSRRGSGYGYTF. CDR3 sequence (DNA): TGTGCCAGCAGTCGGCGGGGGAGTGGCTATGGCTACACCTTC.

The rearrangement joins TRBV6-2 or TRBV6-3 to TRBJ2-3; tentative D call: TRBD1 (8 bases). There are 19 residues in the CDR3. The germline CDR1 and CDR2 sequences are MNHEY and SVGEGT. V lost 2 bases and J lost 8, with 29 bases in between. CDR3 loop: CASSYPPVGAGDDRGTQYF. CDR3 DNA: TGTGCCAGCAGTTACCCCCCCGTGGGCGCGGGGGATGACAGGGGTACGCAGTATTTT.

This chain joins TRBV6-5 and TRBJ1-2, with 9 bases identical to TRBD1. This CDR3 spans 14 amino acids. J lost 4 bases, V lost 5 bases, and 5 bases had no gene match. Germline V gene sequence: CDR1 MNHEY, CDR2 SVGAGI. This CDR3 is CASSTGTGSYGYTF. The CDR3 DNA reads TGTGCCAGCAGTACCGGGACAGGGTCCTATGGCTACACCTTC.

The V and J genes are TRBV24-1 and TRBJ1-2; D call uncertain. V was cut by 3 bases and J by 4 bases, with 8 bases left in between. CDR3 size: 13 residues. Germline V CDR1 and CDR2: KGHDR, SFDVKD. CDR3 sequence reads: CATSDTLGYGYTF. The CDR3 DNA is TGTGCCACCAGTGATACTCTCGGCTATGGCTACACCTTC.

The chain employs TRBV2 and TRBJ2-5; weak D call: TRBD2 (5 bases). V was cut by 6 bases and J by 5 bases, with 16 bases left in between. Germline lookup yields CDR1 SNHLY and CDR2 FYNNEI. The CDR3 loop spans 14 amino acids. The CDR3 is CASRATKSGETQYF. CDR3 nucleotides: TGTGCCAGCAGAGCCACTAAGTCGGGGGAGACCCAGTACTTC.

Comments on this clone: Other nucleotide sequences in the sample specify the same CDR3. V is TRBV5-1 and J is TRBJ2-1; D is possibly TRBD1 (6 bases). V was trimmed by 2 bases and J by 8 bases, leaving 8 bases between them. This CDR3 comprises 12 residues. Germline V gene data show CDR1 as SGHRS and CDR2 as YFSETQ. The CDR3 loop is CASSLGGDEQFF. The CDR3 nucleotides are TGCGCCAGCAGCTTAGGGGGAGATGAGCAGTTCTTC. Based on the CDR3 plus reference TRBV5-1 and TRBJ2-1, the full variable domain is KAGVTQTPRYLIKTRGQQVTLSCSPISGHRSVSWYQQTPGQGLQFLFEYFSETQRNKGNFPGRFSGRQFSNSRSEMNVSTLELGDSALYLCASSLGGDEQFFGPGTRLTVL.

The chain couples TRBV19 to TRBJ1-1; tentatively, D is TRBD1 (5 bases). CDR1 is LNHDA and CDR2 is SQIVND in the germline V gene (reference sequence). The V end lost 10 bases, the J end lost 5 bases, and 17 bases lay between the germline ends. This CDR3 spans 13 amino acids. CDR3 sequence reads: CATYQKGRTEAFF. The CDR3 DNA follows: TGTGCCACCTATCAGAAGGGGCGAACTGAAGCTTTCTTT. The whole variable domain, remainder taken from reference TRBV19 and TRBJ1-1, is DGGITQSPKYLFRKEGQNVTLSCEQNLNHDAMYWYRQDPGQGLRLIYYSQIVNDFQKGDIAEGYSVSREKKESFPLTVTSAQKNPTAFYLCATYQKGRTEAFFGQGTRLTVV.

The rearrangement uses TRBV29-1 and TRBJ1-2; D might be TRBD1 (5 bases). Trimming pared 4 bases from V and 8 bases from J, leaving 14 bases between. The CDR3 has 12 amino acids. Germline loops: CDR1 SQVTM, CDR2 ANQGSEA. CDR3 amino acids: CSVGSGGKGYTF. The DNA for the CDR3 is TGCAGCGTTGGGAGTGGGGGGAAAGGCTACACCTTC.

The gene calls are TRBV30 and TRBJ2-7; D possibly corresponds to TRBD2 (6 bases). Germline V gene data show CDR1 as GTSNPN and CDR2 as SVGIG (reference sequence). Trimming shortened V by 2 bases and J by 7 bases, and 12 bases separated the two germline ends. The CDR3 is 12 amino acids. The CDR3 is CAWSIGSREQYF. The CDR3 bases are TGTGCCTGGAGTATCGGGAGCAGGGAGCAGTACTTC.

The rearrangement uses TRBV5-6 and TRBJ2-5; no clear D gene. The CDR3 length is 15 residues. Germline values: CDR1 SGHDT, CDR2 YYEEEE. V was shortened by 0 bases and J by 4 bases, with 13 bases between the two germline ends. The CDR3 DNA sequence: TGTGCCAGCAGCTTGGGTCCCGTAAAAGCAGAGACCCAGTACTTC. Protein product: CASSLGPVKAETQYF.

The chain recombines TRBV12-3 or TRBV12-4 with TRBJ2-7; TRBD1 might be the D (5 bases). V dropped 3 bases and J dropped 4 bases, with 10 bases sitting between them. CDR3 size: 13 residues. The CDR3, as DNA: TGTGCCAGCAGTTTCGGCAGGGTGTACGAGCAGTACTTC. Residues: CASSFGRVYEQYF.

The chain is built from TRBV18 and TRBJ1-3; D perhaps matches TRBD1 (6 bases). There are 15 residues in the CDR3. Between the trimmed V and J ends, which lost 3 bases and 2 bases, there was a span of 11 bases. The germline V gene has CDR1 KGHSH and CDR2 LQKENI. The CDR3 DNA reads TGTGCCAGCTCACCGGGGGGGGCACCTGGAAACACCATATATTTT. Its translation: CASSPGGAPGNTIYF. The whole variable domain, remainder taken from reference TRBV18 and TRBJ1-3, is NAGVMQNPRHLVRRRGQEARLRCSPMKGHSHVYWYRQLPEEGLKFMVYLQKENIIDESGMPKERFSAEFPKEGPSILRIQQVVRGDSAAYFCASSPGGAPGNTIYFGEGSWLTVV.